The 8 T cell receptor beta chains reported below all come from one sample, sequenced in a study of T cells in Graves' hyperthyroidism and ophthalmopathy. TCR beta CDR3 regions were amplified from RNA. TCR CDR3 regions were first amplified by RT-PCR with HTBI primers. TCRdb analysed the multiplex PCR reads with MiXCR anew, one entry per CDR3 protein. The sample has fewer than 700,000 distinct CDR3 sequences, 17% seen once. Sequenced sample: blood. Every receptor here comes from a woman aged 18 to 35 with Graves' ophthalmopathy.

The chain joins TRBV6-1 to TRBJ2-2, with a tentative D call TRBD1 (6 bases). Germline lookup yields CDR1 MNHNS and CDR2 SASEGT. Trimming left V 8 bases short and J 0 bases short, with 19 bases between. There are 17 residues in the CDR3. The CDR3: CASRGHSSLANTGELFF. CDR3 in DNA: TGTGCCAGCCGGGGACACTCCAGTCTCGCGAACACCGGGGAGCTGTTTTTT.

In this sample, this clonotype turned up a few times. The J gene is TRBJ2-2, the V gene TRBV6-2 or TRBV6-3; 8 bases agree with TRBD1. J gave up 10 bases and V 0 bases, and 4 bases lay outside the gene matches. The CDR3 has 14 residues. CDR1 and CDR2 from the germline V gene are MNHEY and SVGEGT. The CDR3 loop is CASSYSTGELELFF. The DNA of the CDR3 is TGTGCCAGCAGTTACTCGACAGGGGAGTTGGAGCTGTTTTTT.

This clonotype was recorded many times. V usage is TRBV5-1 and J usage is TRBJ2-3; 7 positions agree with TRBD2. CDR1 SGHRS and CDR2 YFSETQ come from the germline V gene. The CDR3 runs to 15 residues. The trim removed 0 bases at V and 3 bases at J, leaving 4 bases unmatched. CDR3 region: CASSLESGVTDTQYF. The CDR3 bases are TGCGCCAGCAGCTTGGAAAGCGGGGTGACAGATACGCAGTATTTT.

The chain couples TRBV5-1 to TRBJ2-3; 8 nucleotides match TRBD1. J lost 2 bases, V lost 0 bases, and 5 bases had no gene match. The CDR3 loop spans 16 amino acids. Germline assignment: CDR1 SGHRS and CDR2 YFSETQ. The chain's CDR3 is CASSLAGGAPTDTQYF. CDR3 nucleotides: TGCGCCAGCAGCTTGGCAGGGGGCGCCCCCACAGATACGCAGTATTTT.

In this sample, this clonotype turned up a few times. The CDR3 DNA reads TGCAGCGTTGAAGGGTACGGGAGGGCCTACAATGAGCAGTTCTTC. Translated: CSVEGYGRAYNEQFF. This chain uses TRBV29-1 with TRBJ2-1, with TRBD2 matching over 8 bases. The CDR3 covers 15 residues. The germline V gene has CDR1 SQVTM and CDR2 ANQGSEA. After removal of 1 base from V and 2 bases from J, the junction contained 4 bases not matched to a gene.

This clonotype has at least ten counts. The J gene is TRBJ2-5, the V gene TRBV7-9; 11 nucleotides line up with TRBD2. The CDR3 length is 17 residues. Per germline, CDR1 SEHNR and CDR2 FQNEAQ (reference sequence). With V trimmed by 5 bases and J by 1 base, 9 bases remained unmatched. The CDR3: CASSPDYGTSGQETQYF. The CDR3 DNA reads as TGTGCCAGCAGCCCGGATTACGGGACTAGCGGCCAAGAGACCCAGTACTTC.

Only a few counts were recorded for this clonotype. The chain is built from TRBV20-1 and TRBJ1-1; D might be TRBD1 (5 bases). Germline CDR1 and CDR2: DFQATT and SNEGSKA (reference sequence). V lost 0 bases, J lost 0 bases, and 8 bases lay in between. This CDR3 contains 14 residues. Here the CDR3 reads CSARDAGMNTEAFF. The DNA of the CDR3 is TGCAGTGCTAGAGACGCAGGGATGAACACTGAAGCTTTCTTT.

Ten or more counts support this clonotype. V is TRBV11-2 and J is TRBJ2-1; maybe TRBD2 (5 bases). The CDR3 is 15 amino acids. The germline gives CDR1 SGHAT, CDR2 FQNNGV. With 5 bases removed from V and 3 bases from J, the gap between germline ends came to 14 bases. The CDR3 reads CASSLRALGYNEQFF. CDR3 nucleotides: TGTGCCAGCAGCCTGAGGGCGTTGGGCTACAATGAGCAGTTCTTC. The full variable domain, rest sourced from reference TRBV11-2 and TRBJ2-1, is EAGVAQSPRYKIIEKRQSVAFWCNPISGHATLYWYQQILGQGPKLLIQFQNNGVVDDSQLPKDRFSAERLKGVDSTLKIQPAKLEDSAVYLCASSLRALGYNEQFFGPGTRLTVL.